The entry that follows covers one T cell receptor (beta chain) sequence. The antigen it recognizes is unknown. Per-base quality was not reported, and no clone a single base away is much larger than it. Between the V and J ends, shortened by 6 bases and 0 bases respectively, the junction contains 9 bases. Sequences ENHRY (CDR1) and SYGVKD (CDR2) are obtained from the germline V gene. Including cysteine and phenylalanine, the CDR3 has 15 amino acids. Only the CDR3 region is kept as DNA, spanning 45 bases read in frame from base 1. What this sample's time point label stands for: baseline before first vaccination. The sample's treatment or condition label, in plain terms: meningococcal conjugate vaccine given as trial control. The vaccinee samples were drawn from two UK trials, COV001 and COV002, one of which was a single-blind randomized controlled phase 2/3 trial testing AZD1222 (ChAdOx1 nCoV-19) in healthy adults. For TCRbeta chain sequencing, PBMC samples from trial participants were taken at day 0 and at day 28 after the second dose.

The CDR3 regions of human TCRbeta chains were analyzed by immunosequencing. Turning to the authors' computational methods: TCRs in the repertoires were matched against a reference library of SARS-CoV-2-specific TCRs that had been generated with the MIRA antigen-specificity platform. Breadth was defined as the fraction of unique TCRs that were SARS-CoV-2-associated. Depth was defined as the fraction of total T cells that were SARS-CoV-2-associated. Each spike-specific TCR was assigned to its reactive spike region and to a CD4 or CD8 class using the MIRA data. Log10-transformed breadth and depth values were compared by one-way ANOVA with Sidak's multiple comparisons tests. The source is immuneACCESS, and TCRdb retained only in-frame sequences with V and J called. Part of the clones is not carried over; for the studies checked, unresolved V genes explain less than half of this, and the remainder is unexplained. That table supplies the V and J calls and clone size; D and trimming were determined from the DNA. This sample gives some 130,000 clones in total; roughly 88% of them show up just once. The ten biggest clones cover roughly a sixth of the sample.

The data belong to a study of T cell responses to AZD1222 COVID-19 vaccine (dated by TCRdb to the early 2020s). Broadly, across the study: TCR sequencing was performed for about 240 trial participants, of whom 200 to 210 were given two doses of AZD1222 and around 25 were given two doses of MenACWY control vaccine. Trial participants were enrolled by age into 18-55, 56-69 and 70-plus year subgroups, with approximately 150, 28 and 58 TCR-sequenced participants respectively. Study-wide conclusions, independent of this receptor: The vaccine-associated CD4 TCRs covered the entire spike protein, and the dominant responses fell in regions 160-218 and 743-854. In the small 56-69-year group, the increase in depth fell short of significance, most likely because of low power. After two AZD1222 doses, spike-specific TCR breadth and depth were significantly higher than at day 0 and than in MenACWY recipients. Reportedly, almost half of the unique spike-specific TCRs recognized epitopes lying outside the regions that are mutated in the B.1.351 and B.1.1.7 variants. Most participants were white British and females outnumbered males, and the authors suggested that clonal diversity may have been underestimated. Because no day 14 peak-response samples were available, repertoires were characterized only after the peak T cell response. Only 5 to 7 AZD1222 recipients were SARS-CoV-2 seropositive at baseline, limiting conclusions about previously exposed vaccinees.

This receptor was taken from an adult in good health. The V and J genes are TRBV10-3 and TRBJ2-6, with the D call perhaps TRBD1 or TRBD2, each one matching 5 bases. The sequences come from peripheral blood, collected on day 0 of MenACWY control vaccination. CDR3 loop: CAISGATSGANVLTF. The bases are TGTGCCATCAGCGGGGCTACCTCTGGGGCCAACGTCCTGACTTTC.